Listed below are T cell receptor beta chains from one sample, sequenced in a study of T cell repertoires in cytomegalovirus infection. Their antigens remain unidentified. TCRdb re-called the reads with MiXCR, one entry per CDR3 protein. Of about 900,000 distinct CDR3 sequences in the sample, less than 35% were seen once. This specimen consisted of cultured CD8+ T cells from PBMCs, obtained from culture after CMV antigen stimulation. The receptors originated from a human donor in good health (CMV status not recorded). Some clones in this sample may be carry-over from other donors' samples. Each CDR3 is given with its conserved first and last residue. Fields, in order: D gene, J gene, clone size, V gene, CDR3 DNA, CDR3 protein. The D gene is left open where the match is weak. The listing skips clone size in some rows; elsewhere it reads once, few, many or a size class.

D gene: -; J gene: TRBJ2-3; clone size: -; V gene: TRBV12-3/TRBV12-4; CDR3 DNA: TGTGCCAGTCACCATTCGGGGTGGGCTCCGTATTTT; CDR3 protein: CASHHSGWAPYF
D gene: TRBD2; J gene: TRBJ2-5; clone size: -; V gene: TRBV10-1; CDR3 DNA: TGCGCCAGCAGTGATGGACTAGGTCAAGAGACCCAGTACTTC; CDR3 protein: CASSDGLGQETQYF
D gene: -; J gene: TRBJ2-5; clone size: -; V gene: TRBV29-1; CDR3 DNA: TGCAGCGCCCTGGTAGTGGACAGCCCCCGCCCCGGAGAGACCCAGTACTTC; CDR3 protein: CSALVVDSPRPGETQYF
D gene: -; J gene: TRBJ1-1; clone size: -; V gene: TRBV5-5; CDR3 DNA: TGTGCCAGCAGCTTGGAACCTTACCTGAACACTGAAGCTTTCTTT; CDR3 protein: CASSLEPYLNTEAFF
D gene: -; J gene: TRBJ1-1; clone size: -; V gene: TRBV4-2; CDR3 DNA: TGTGCCAGCGAATCGGCGGGCGAGGGTGAAGCTTTCTTT; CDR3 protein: CASESAGEGEAFF
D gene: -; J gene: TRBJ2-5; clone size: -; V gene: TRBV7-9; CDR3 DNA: TGTGCCAGCAGCTATCGGGGTCAAGAGACCCAGTACTTC; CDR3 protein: CASSYRGQETQYF
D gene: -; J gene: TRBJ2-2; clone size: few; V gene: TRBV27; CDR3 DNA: TGTGCCAGCAGCCCCGGTGTTGAGGGTACCGGGGAGCTGTTTTTT; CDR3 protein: CASSPGVEGTGELFF
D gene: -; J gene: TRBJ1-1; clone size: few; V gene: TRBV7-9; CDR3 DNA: TGTGCCAGCAGCTTTGGGTCCGGACCCGAAGCTTTCTTT; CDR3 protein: CASSFGSGPEAFF
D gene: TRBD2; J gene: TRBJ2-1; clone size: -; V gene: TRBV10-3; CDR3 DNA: TGTGCCATCAGTCCATCGGGGGGGTTTGGGGAGCAGTTCTTC; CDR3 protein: CAISPSGGFGEQFF
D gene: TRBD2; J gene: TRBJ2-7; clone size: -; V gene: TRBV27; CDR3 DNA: TGTGCCAGCAGTTTATTGGGACTAGCGGGGGTCTACGAGCAGTACTTC; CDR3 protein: CASSLLGLAGVYEQYF
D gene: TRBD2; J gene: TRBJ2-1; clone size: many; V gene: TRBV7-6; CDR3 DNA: TGTGCCAGCAGCTCGGAGACTAGCGGGAAAAAAGGGGAGCAGTTCTTC; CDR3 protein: CASSSETSGKKGEQFF
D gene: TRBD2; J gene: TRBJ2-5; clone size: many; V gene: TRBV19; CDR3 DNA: TGTGCCAGTAGCCTAGCGGGAGACCAAGAGACCCAGTACTTC; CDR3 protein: CASSLAGDQETQYF
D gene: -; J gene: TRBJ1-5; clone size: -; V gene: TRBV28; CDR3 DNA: TGTGCCAGCAGTTTACTCAGTAATCAGCCCCAGCATTTT; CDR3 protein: CASSLLSNQPQHF
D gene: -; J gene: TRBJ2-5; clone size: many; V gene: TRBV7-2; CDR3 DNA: TGTGCCAGCAGCTTAGCCCAGCTACCCCAAGAGACCCAGTACTTC; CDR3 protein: CASSLAQLPQETQYF
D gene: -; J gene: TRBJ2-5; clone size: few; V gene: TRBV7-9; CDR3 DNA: TGTGCCAGCAGCTCGCAGGGGTATGAGACCCAGTACTTC; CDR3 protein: CASSSQGYETQYF
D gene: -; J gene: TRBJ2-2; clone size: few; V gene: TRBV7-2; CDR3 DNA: TGTGCCAGCAGAGACACCGGGTCCTTCACCGGGGAGCTGTTTTTT; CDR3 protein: CASRDTGSFTGELFF
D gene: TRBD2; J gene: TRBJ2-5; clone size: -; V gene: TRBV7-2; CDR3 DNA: TGTGCCAGCAGCTTAGGGGCTGGTTGGACTAGCGAGGGAACCCAAGAGACCCAGTACTTC; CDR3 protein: CASSLGAGWTSEGTQETQYF
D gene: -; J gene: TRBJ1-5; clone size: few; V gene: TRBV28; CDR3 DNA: TGTGCCAGTTATATGGGGGCAGAAGGCAATCAGCCCCAGCATTTT; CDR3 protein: CASYMGAEGNQPQHF
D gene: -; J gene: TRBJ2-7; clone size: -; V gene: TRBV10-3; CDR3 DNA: TGTGCCATCAGTACCACAGGGAGTCTTGTCTCCTACGAGCAGTACTTC; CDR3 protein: CAISTTGSLVSYEQYF
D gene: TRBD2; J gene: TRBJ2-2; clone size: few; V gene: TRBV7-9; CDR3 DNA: TGTGCCAGCAGCACCGGACTAGCGGGGGGCCACGGGGAGCTGTTTTTT; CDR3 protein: CASSTGLAGGHGELFF